This T cell receptor (beta chain) was documented in a study of neurological immune-mediated disorders. 2 million unsorted PBMCs were stored in RNAlater at -80 °C before RNA extraction. Study-level results: For the multiple sclerosis repertoire cluster, an association with any clinical or MRI feature was absent. Healthy controls had more TCR clonal expansion than multiple sclerosis, which showed the least, whereas HTLV-1-associated myelopathy showed the most.

This CDR3 region has 16 residues. V lost 1 base, J lost 6 bases, and 16 bases lay in between. This clonotype has a count of ten or more. The antigen remains unidentified. TCRdb redid the calling of the 5' RACE reads with MiXCR, one entry per CDR3 protein. This sample has around 65,000 distinct CDR3 sequences, with about 5% found just once. This chain joins TRBV12-3 or TRBV12-4 and TRBJ2-4; TRBD2 is a possible D gene (5 bases). The receptor's source is a human donor with multiple sclerosis. The donor label of this sample is uncertain. The sample consisted of PBMCs. CDR3 DNA: TGTGCCAGCAGTTTAGAAGGGTACCGGGGTGGAAACATTCAGTACTTC. Translation: CASSLEGYRGGNIQYF.